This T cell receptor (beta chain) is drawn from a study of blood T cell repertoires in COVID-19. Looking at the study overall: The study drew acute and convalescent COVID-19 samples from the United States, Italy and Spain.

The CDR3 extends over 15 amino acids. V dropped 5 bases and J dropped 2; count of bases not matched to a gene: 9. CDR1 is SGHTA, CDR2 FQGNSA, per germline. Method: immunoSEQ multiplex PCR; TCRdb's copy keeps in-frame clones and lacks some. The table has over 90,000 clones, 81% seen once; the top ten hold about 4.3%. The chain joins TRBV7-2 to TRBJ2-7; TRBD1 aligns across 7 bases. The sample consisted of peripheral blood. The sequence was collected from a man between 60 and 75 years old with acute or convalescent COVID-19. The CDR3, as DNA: TGTGCCAGCAGCCCCGGACAGGTCTCTACCTACGAGCAGTACTTC. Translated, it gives CASSPGQVSTYEQYF.